One sample yielded the 13 T cell receptor beta chains listed below, sequenced in a study of human T cells and chemical hapten exposure. TCRdb ran MiXCR on the RACE reads and lists one entry per CDR3 protein. The sample lists 240,000 or so distinct CDR3 sequences, 7% to 10% occurring once. Specified time point: pre-sensitization, week 0. Treatment here: therapeutic diphenylcyclopropenone sensitization with weekly scalp DPC. Sequences were derived from whole blood, sampled in connection with sensitization to the hapten diphenylcyclopropenone (DPC). The receptor set was obtained from a woman aged 40 to 49 with alopecia areata. Some clones in this sample may be carry-over from other donors' samples.

This clonotype has more than one count but fewer than ten. This sequence joins TRBV10-3 and TRBJ1-2; D not certain. The V end lost 7 bases, the J end lost 2 bases, and 11 bases lay between the germline ends. Looked up from germline, CDR1 is ENHRY and CDR2 is SYGVKD. The CDR3 extends over 13 amino acids. The CDR3 here is CAITHDPNYGYTF. Written as DNA, the CDR3 is TGTGCCATCACTCATGACCCAAACTATGGCTACACCTTC.

V and J are TRBV4-2 and TRBJ2-1; D unresolved. This CDR3 region has 14 residues. V lost 1 base and J 8 bases, leaving 12 bases between the germline ends. The V gene's germline CDR1 is LGHNA and CDR2 YNFKEQ. The CDR3 bases are TGTGCCAGCAGCCAAGGGCTTAGGGCAGATGAGCAGTTCTTC. This sequence encodes CASSQGLRADEQFF.

This clonotype was recorded many times. The chain uses TRBV27 and TRBJ2-7; TRBD1 matches at 9 bases. The V gene's germline CDR1 is MNHEY and CDR2 SMNVEV (reference sequence). V gave up 6 bases and J gave up 2 bases; unmatched junction bases: 5. CDR3 size: 14 residues. The CDR3 reads CASSSGTGPYEQYF. In DNA form, the CDR3 reads TGTGCCAGCAGCTCCGGGACAGGGCCCTACGAGCAGTACTTC.

This chain links TRBV10-3 with TRBJ2-1, with 8 bases identical to TRBD2. V shed 4 bases and J 4 bases; nucleotides not matched to a gene: 9. Per the germline V gene, CDR1 is ENHRY and CDR2 is SYGVKD. The CDR3 loop spans 16 amino acids. The CDR3 nucleotides are TGTGCCATCAGTGCTACTAGCGGAGGTCGATACAATGAGCAGTTCTTC. Protein sequence: CAISATSGGRYNEQFF.

The rearrangement joins TRBV20-1 to TRBJ2-3, with 9 bases aligning to TRBD2. The CDR3 is 15 residues long. After removal of 1 base from V and 0 bases from J, the junction contained 2 bases not matched to a gene. CDR1 and CDR2 (germline): DFQATT, SNEGSKA (reference sequence). Here the CDR3 reads CSARVGTSSTDTQYF. The CDR3 DNA sequence: TGCAGTGCTAGAGTCGGGACTAGCAGCACAGATACGCAGTATTTT.

This clonotype was detected only a few times. This chain uses TRBV12-3 or TRBV12-4 with TRBJ2-1; no firm D call. The CDR3 spans 15 residues. Deletions cut 5 bases from V and 5 bases from J, with 16 bases between. The CDR3 region has the DNA TGTGCCAGCAGTCCTTTCGCTCGGTCCAACAATGAGCAGTTCTTC. This codes for CASSPFARSNNEQFF.

This clonotype showed up just a few times. This CDR3 is CASSLLTGISLSGANVLTF. CDR3 in DNA: TGTGCCAGCAGCCTACTAACAGGGATTTCCCTCTCTGGGGCCAACGTCCTGACTTTC. This chain joins TRBV7-2 and TRBJ2-6; D is possibly TRBD1 (6 bases). Germline V lookup: CDR1 SGHTA, CDR2 FQGNSA. V was clipped by 5 bases and J by 0 bases, with 20 bases between them. This CDR3 has 19 amino acids.

This clonotype was seen many times. The genes are TRBV4-3 and TRBJ2-7; D may be TRBD1 (5 bases). The CDR3 runs to 15 residues. Trimming took off 3 bases at V and 1 base at J, with 13 bases between the two ends. Germline CDR1 LGHNA, CDR2 YSLEER. The CDR3 region is CASSQLKGNSYEQYF. The CDR3 nucleotides read TGCGCCAGCAGCCAGTTAAAGGGGAATTCCTACGAGCAGTACTTC.

V usage is TRBV5-6 and J usage is TRBJ1-4; unclear D gene. The V and J ends lost 1 base and 4 bases respectively, with 5 bases between them. Germline V gene data show CDR1 as SGHDT and CDR2 as YYEEEE. The CDR3 spans 13 residues. CDR3 in amino acids: CASSLRVNEKLFF. CDR3 nucleotide sequence: TGTGCCAGCAGCTTGAGGGTTAATGAAAAACTGTTTTTT.

This sequence joins TRBV4-1 and TRBJ2-5; 11 nucleotides match TRBD2. The CDR3 is 18 amino acids. The germline gives CDR1 MGHRA, CDR2 YSYEKL. The V segment lost 4 bases and the J segment 2 bases; nucleotides outside the gene matches: 12. CDR3 sequence: CASSLIYRTSGRQETQYF. CDR3 in DNA: TGCGCCAGCAGCCTTATTTACCGGACTAGCGGGCGACAAGAGACCCAGTACTTC.

Ten or more counts support this clonotype. V usage is TRBV6-5 and J usage is TRBJ2-3, with 8 bases fitting TRBD1. The CDR3 is 16 residues long. Per the germline V gene, CDR1 is MNHEY and CDR2 is SVGAGI. The J segment lost 0 bases and the V segment lost 2 bases, leaving 4 bases of the junction unmatched. The CDR3 sequence is CASSYRTGWSTDTQYF. In DNA, the CDR3 is TGTGCCAGCAGTTACCGGACAGGGTGGAGCACAGATACGCAGTATTTT.

This clonotype was seen a few times. The chain has TRBV24-1 and TRBJ2-3; 10 nucleotides align to TRBD1. The V and J ends lost 12 bases and 4 bases, in that order; junction bases with no gene match: 9. The CDR3 length is 14 residues. Germline V gene lookup returns CDR1 KGHDR and CDR2 SFDVKD. The CDR3 DNA reads TGTGCCTCGAGCGGGACAGGGGAGTCAGATACGCAGTATTTT. Protein sequence: CASSGTGESDTQYF.

This clonotype was seen repeatedly, ten times or more. The V gene is TRBV7-2, the J gene TRBJ2-1, with 9 bases identical to TRBD2. The trim removed 4 bases at V and 7 bases at J, leaving 14 bases unmatched. Germline V gene lookup returns CDR1 SGHTA and CDR2 FQGNSA. The CDR3 length is 17 residues. CDR3 region: CASSWATWAGGGNEQFF. The CDR3 DNA reads as TGTGCCAGCAGCTGGGCAACGTGGGCGGGAGGGGGAAATGAGCAGTTCTTC.